The 9 T cell receptor beta chains reported below all come from one sample, sequenced in a study of OX40 agonist ivuxolimab in advanced cancers. Receptor libraries were prepared by the immunoSEQ multiplex PCR assay. Entries here come from immuneACCESS through TCRdb and include only in-frame sequences with V and J called. Some clones fail to appear in such tables; in the studies checked, an unresolved V gene covers under half of the shortfall, and the cause of the remainder is unknown. Within this sample are 65,000 to 80,000 clones, with roughly nine tenths of them counted one time only. Roughly 0.9% of the sample comes from the top ten. Sequenced here: CD4+ or CD8+ T cells sorted from blood, sampled in a trial of the OX40 agonist ivuxolimab. The origin of the receptors is an adult with an advanced solid tumor such as melanoma, head and neck, liver or kidney cancer.

The chain couples TRBV18 to TRBJ2-3; no clear D gene. Trimming pared 3 bases from V and 3 bases from J, leaving 4 bases between. The CDR3 contains 12 residues. From germline, CDR1 is KGHSH and CDR2 LQKENI. The CDR3 DNA is TGTGCCAGCTCACCCCAGACAGATACGCAGTATTTT. This translates into CASSPQTDTQYF.

The V call is TRBV7-9, the J call TRBJ2-6; tentatively, D is TRBD1 (5 bases). In germline, CDR1 is SEHNR, CDR2 FQNEAQ (reference sequence). The CDR3 contains 16 residues. The V gene lost 3 bases and the J gene lost 0 bases, with 9 bases spanning the gap. This CDR3 is CASSFGDSSGANVLTF. The CDR3 DNA follows: TGTGCCAGCAGCTTCGGAGACAGCTCTGGGGCCAACGTCCTGACTTTC.

The V and J genes are TRBV19 and TRBJ1-3; unclear D gene. Germline CDR1 LNHDA, CDR2 SQIVND (reference sequence). Trimming removed 6 bases at V and 7 bases at J, with 10 bases between. CDR3 length equals 12 residues. The CDR3 sequence: CASSRHQNTIYF. The CDR3 bases are TGTGCCAGTAGCCGACACCAGAACACCATATATTTT.

The CDR3 DNA is TGTGCCAGCTCACCAGAGGGCGGGGGGGCTGGAGAGCAGTTCTTC. Its protein is CASSPEGGGAGEQFF. The rearrangement links TRBV18 to TRBJ2-1; TRBD2 agrees at 9 bases. Germline V CDR1 and CDR2: KGHSH, LQKENI. V lost 2 bases, J lost 10 bases, and 9 bases stayed unmatched. The CDR3 has 15 amino acids.

This clone appeared a few times. The rearrangement links TRBV6-1 to TRBJ1-1, with D tentatively TRBD1 (5 bases). Germline CDR1 reads MNHNS; CDR2 reads SASEGT. Deletions cut 6 bases from V and 10 bases from J, with 15 bases between. CDR3 length: 12 amino acids. The CDR3 region has the DNA TGTGCCAGCAGATCGGGGGGGGAAGGAGCTTTCTTT. As protein: CASRSGGEGAFF.

The chain recombines TRBV18 with TRBJ1-1; 10 nucleotides match TRBD1. The germline V gene has CDR1 KGHSH and CDR2 LQKENI. The CDR3 is made up of 16 amino acids. The trim removed 2 bases at V and 8 bases at J, leaving 11 bases unmatched. DNA for the CDR3: TGTGCCAGCTCACCAGGGGACAGGGGCAGGCGGTCCGAAGCTTTCTTT. Amino acid sequence: CASSPGDRGRRSEAFF.

The chain recombines TRBV11-2 with TRBJ2-1, with 7 positions matching TRBD2. With V trimmed by 10 bases and J by 0 bases, 6 bases remained unmatched. This CDR3 contains 14 residues. Germline lookup yields CDR1 SGHAT and CDR2 FQNNGV. The CDR3 is CATRGDYSYNEQFF. The CDR3 nucleotides are TGTGCCACCCGAGGGGACTACTCCTACAATGAGCAGTTCTTC.

The V gene is TRBV11-2, the J gene TRBJ2-5, with D uncertain. The germline CDR1 and CDR2 sequences are SGHAT and FQNNGV. With 3 bases removed from V and 2 bases from J, the gap between germline ends came to 1 base. This CDR3 comprises 11 residues. The CDR3: CASSLQETQYF. CDR3 DNA: TGTGCCAGCAGCTTGCAAGAGACCCAGTACTTC.

V usage is TRBV27 and J usage is TRBJ1-6; D not resolved. The germline V gene encodes CDR1 MNHEY and CDR2 SMNVEV (reference sequence). The CDR3 has 15 amino acids. The germline V and J ends were trimmed by 2 bases and 0 bases, with 5 bases remaining between them. The CDR3 DNA reads as TGTGCCAGCAGTTTAGACAACTCCTATAATTCACCCCTCCACTTT. Residues: CASSLDNSYNSPLHF.